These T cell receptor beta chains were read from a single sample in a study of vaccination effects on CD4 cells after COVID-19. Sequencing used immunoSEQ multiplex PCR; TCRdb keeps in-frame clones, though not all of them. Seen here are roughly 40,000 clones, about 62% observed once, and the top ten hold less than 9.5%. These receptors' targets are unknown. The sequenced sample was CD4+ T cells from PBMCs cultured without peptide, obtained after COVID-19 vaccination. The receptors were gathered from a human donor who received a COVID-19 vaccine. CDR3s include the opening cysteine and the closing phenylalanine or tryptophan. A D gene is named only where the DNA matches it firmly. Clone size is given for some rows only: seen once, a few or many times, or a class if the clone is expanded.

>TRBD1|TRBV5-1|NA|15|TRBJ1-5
CASSLTGGTGQPQHF
TGCGCCAGCAGCTTGACAGGGGGCACGGGTCAGCCCCAGCATTTT
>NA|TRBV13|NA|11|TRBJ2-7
CASSLGAERGF
TGTGCCAGCAGCTTAGGGGCGGAAAGAGGGTTC
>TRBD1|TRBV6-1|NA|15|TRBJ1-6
CASSELRDRGSPLHF
TGTGCCAGCAGTGAGCTCCGGGACAGAGGTTCACCCCTCCACTTT
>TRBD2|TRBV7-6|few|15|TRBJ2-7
CASSPRTSGGDEQYF
TGTGCCAGCAGCCCGCGGACTAGCGGGGGCGACGAGCAGTACTTC
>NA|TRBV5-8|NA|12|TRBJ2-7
CASSFWGHEQYF
TGTGCCAGCAGCTTTTGGGGACACGAGCAGTACTTC
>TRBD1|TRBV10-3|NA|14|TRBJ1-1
CAIRGDRGSTEAFF
TGTGCCATCAGGGGAGACAGGGGGAGCACTGAAGCTTTCTTT
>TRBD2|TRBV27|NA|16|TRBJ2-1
CATSSFSGRMENEQFF
TGTGCCACCTCCTCTTTCAGCGGGAGGATGGAAAATGAGCAGTTCTTC
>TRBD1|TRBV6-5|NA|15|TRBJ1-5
CASRRGTVLDQPQHF
TGTGCCAGCAGACGCGGGACAGTCCTCGATCAGCCCCAGCATTTT
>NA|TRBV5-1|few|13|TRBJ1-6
CASRTDVNSPLHF
TGCGCCAGCAGGACTGATGTTAATTCACCCCTCCACTTT
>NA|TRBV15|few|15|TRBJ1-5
CATSTGANSNQPQHF
TGTGCCACCAGCACTGGTGCGAATAGCAATCAGCCCCAGCATTTT
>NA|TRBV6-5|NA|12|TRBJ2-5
CASSRSLETQYF
TGTGCCAGCAGTCGCTCACTGGAGACCCAGTACTTC
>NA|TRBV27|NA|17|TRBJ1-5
CASSLIQGRFPGQPQHF
TGTGCCAGCAGTTTAATACAGGGACGGTTTCCGGGTCAGCCCCAGCATTTT
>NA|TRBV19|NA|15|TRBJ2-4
CASSMIQGTKNIQYF
TGTGCCAGTAGTATGATTCAGGGGACCAAAAACATTCAGTACTTC
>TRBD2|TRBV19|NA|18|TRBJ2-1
CASIAAASGVRPNNEQFF
TGTGCCAGTATTGCGGCGGCTAGCGGGGTTCGCCCCAACAATGAGCAGTTCTTC
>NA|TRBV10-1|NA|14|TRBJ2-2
CASSRGQNTGELFF
TGCGCCAGCAGTAGAGGACAGAACACCGGGGAGCTGTTTTTT
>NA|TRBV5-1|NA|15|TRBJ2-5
CASGALDWYQETQYF
TGCGCCAGCGGGGCTCTGGACTGGTACCAAGAGACCCAGTACTTC
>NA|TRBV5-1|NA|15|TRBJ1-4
CASSSGTHGNEKLFF
TGCGCCAGCAGCTCCGGGACTCATGGTAATGAAAAACTGTTTTTT
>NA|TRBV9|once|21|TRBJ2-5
CASSVSTTRGTASGLQETQYF
TGTGCCAGCAGCGTGTCAACCACCAGGGGTACTGCTAGCGGCCTCCAAGAGACCCAGTACTTC
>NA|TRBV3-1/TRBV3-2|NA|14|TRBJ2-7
CASSRRGGGYEQYF
TGTGCCAGCAGCCGAAGGGGGGGCGGGTACGAGCAGTACTTC
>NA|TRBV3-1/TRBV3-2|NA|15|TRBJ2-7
CASSQPPGLSYEQYF
TGTGCCAGCAGCCAGCCCCCGGGACTCTCCTACGAGCAGTACTTC
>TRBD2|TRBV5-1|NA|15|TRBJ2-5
CASSLVASGQETQYF
TGCGCCAGCAGCTTAGTGGCTAGCGGGCAAGAGACCCAGTACTTC
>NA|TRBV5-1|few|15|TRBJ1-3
CASSLSQGAGNTIYF
TGCGCCAGCAGCTTGTCACAGGGTGCTGGAAACACCATATATTTT
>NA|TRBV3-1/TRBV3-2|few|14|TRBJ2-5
CASSHEGGEETQYF
TGTGCCAGCAGCCACGAAGGGGGGGAAGAGACCCAGTACTTC
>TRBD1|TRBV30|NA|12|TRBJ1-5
CAWDTGGQPQHF
TGTGCCTGGGACACAGGGGGACAGCCCCAGCATTTT
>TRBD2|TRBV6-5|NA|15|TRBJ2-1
CASSYAGLAGYEQFF
TGTGCCAGCAGTTATGCCGGACTAGCGGGATATGAGCAGTTCTTC
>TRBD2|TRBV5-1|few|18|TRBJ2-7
CASSKGLAGVSHAYEQYF
TGCGCCAGCAGCAAAGGACTAGCGGGAGTTTCTCACGCCTACGAGCAGTACTTC
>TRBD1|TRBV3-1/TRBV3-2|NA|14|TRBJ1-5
CASSPGTGRQPQHF
TGTGCCAGCAGCCCCGGGACAGGGAGGCAGCCCCAGCATTTT
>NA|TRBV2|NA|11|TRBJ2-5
CASTAQETQYF
TGTGCCAGCACCGCCCAAGAGACCCAGTACTTC
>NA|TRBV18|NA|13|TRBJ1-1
CASSPRGHAEAFF
TGTGCCAGCTCACCGCGGGGGCACGCCGAAGCTTTCTTT
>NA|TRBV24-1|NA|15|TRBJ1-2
CATSDRRGANYGYTF
TGTGCCACCAGTGACCGCAGGGGCGCGAACTATGGCTACACCTTC
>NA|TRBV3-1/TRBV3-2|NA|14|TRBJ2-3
CASSQGLGADTQYF
TGTGCCAGCAGCCAAGGTCTAGGTGCCGATACGCAGTATTTT
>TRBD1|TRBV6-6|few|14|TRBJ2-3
CASSLPGGADTQYF
TGTGCCAGCAGTCTACCAGGGGGCGCCGATACGCAGTATTTT
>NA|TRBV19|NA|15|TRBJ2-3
CASRRRERVTDTQYF
TGTGCCAGTAGGCGCCGGGAGAGGGTAACAGATACGCAGTATTTT
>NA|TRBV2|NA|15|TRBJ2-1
CASSELSSSYNEQFF
TGTGCCAGCAGTGAACTTTCCAGCTCCTACAATGAGCAGTTCTTC